These 20 T cell receptor beta chains share one sample of origin, sequenced in a study of long-term antiretroviral therapy in people with HIV. The immunoSEQ assay was v3.0, run at survey level. Profiled with immunoSEQ multiplex PCR; TCRdb holds only in-frame clones, not every one. The data hold tens of thousands of clones, with around 80% observed a single time. The sequences come from unsorted PBMCs, collected 2.9 years after starting antiretroviral therapy. These receptors were taken from a woman younger than 45 with HIV.

In this sample, this clone is medium-sized (0.01 to 0.1%). The rearrangement uses TRBV19 and TRBJ2-4, with no clear D. This CDR3 has 14 amino acids. Deletions cut 6 bases from V and 6 bases from J, with 15 bases between. Per germline, CDR1 LNHDA and CDR2 SQIVND (reference sequence). CDR3 protein: CASSDPDFRNIQYF. CDR3 in DNA: TGTGCCAGTAGCGACCCCGACTTCAGAAACATTCAGTACTTC.

V usage is TRBV7-2 and J usage is TRBJ2-1; 10 nucleotides agree with TRBD2. V gave up 4 bases and J gave up 6 bases; unmatched junction bases: 9. Germline CDR1 and CDR2: SGHTA and FQGNSA. The CDR3 totals 16 residues. The CDR3 region has the DNA TGTGCCAGCAGCTCGAGCGGGGGGGGAATGTTCAATGAGCAGTTCTTC. Translation: CASSSSGGGMFNEQFF.

This clone is large by share. This chain connects TRBV13 to TRBJ2-3, with D possibly being TRBD2 (6 bases). CDR3 size: 15 residues. Germline V gives CDR1 PRHDT, CDR2 FYEKMQ (reference sequence). The germline V and J ends were trimmed by 1 base and 3 bases, with 11 bases remaining between them. The CDR3 DNA sequence: TGTGCCAGCAGCTTAGCTCCGGGGGAGACAGATACGCAGTATTTT. This translates into CASSLAPGETDTQYF.

V and J are TRBV7-9 and TRBJ1-6; no clear D gene. CDR3 length: 15 residues. V shed 1 base and J shed 7 bases, with 11 bases lying between them. In germline, CDR1 is SEHNR, CDR2 FQNEAQ (reference sequence). The DNA for the CDR3 is TGTGCCAGCAGCTTAGTATGGGGTGACAATTCACCCCTCCACTTT. Translation gives CASSLVWGDNSPLHF.

The sample holds one count of this clone. The rearrangement joins TRBV6-6 to TRBJ2-3, with D possibly TRBD2 on 6 matching bases. The V end was cut by 3 bases, the J end by 6 bases, with 16 bases between. The CDR3 runs to 15 residues. Germline V gene sequence: CDR1 MNHNY, CDR2 SVGAGI (reference sequence). The CDR3 DNA is TGTGCCAGCAGTTATCAAACGGGAGTCCTGGATACGCAGTATTTT. Its protein is CASSYQTGVLDTQYF.

The rearrangement links TRBV6-1 to TRBJ1-1; TRBD1 matches at 7 bases. The ends lost 6 bases at V and 13 bases at J; junction bases unmatched: 8. Germline V gives CDR1 MNHNS, CDR2 SASEGT. CDR3 length: 11 residues. The CDR3 loop is CASSSDRDVFF. The DNA for the CDR3 is TGTGCCAGCAGCTCCGACAGGGACGTTTTCTTT.

The chain joins TRBV2 to TRBJ2-2; the match to TRBD2 covers 9 bases. Germline lookup yields CDR1 SNHLY and CDR2 FYNNEI. Unmatched junction bases numbered 5, after V lost 0 bases and J lost 6 bases. The CDR3 has 16 amino acids. DNA of the CDR3: TGTGCCAGCAGTGAAGCCGGACTAGCGAGATCCGGGGAGCTGTTTTTT. Translation gives CASSEAGLARSGELFF.

The chain has TRBV6-6 and TRBJ2-7; the D call may be TRBD1 or TRBD2 (5 bases each). The CDR3 sequence is 14 residues long. The V gene lost 5 bases and the J gene lost 2 bases, with 13 bases spanning the gap. Germline CDR1 and CDR2: MNHNY and SVGAGI (reference sequence). CDR3 DNA sequence: TGTGCCAGCAGTCCGGGACGCTGGCCCTACGAGCAGTACTTC. Protein: CASSPGRWPYEQYF.

V usage is TRBV5-1 and J usage is TRBJ2-3; TRBD2 matches at 11 bases. The CDR3 contains 17 residues. Germline V CDR1 and CDR2: SGHRS, YFSETQ. J gave up 0 bases and V 6 bases, and 9 bases lay outside the gene matches. The CDR3 nucleotides are TGCGCCAGCACTCCCCTTACTAGCGGGGGTAGCACAGATACGCAGTATTTT. Translation gives CASTPLTSGGSTDTQYF.

The J gene is TRBJ2-7, the V gene TRBV27; TRBD1 aligns across 8 bases. V lost 6 bases to trimming and J lost 7 bases; unmatched junction nucleotides: 14. There are 15 residues in the CDR3. Per germline, CDR1 MNHEY and CDR2 SMNVEV (reference sequence). The CDR3: CASSPRGPEIREQYF. The CDR3 coding sequence is TGTGCCAGCAGCCCCAGGGGGCCTGAAATACGAGAGCAGTACTTC.

This clone has just one count. The chain links TRBV2 to TRBJ2-7; 8 bases agree with TRBD1. The V gene end was trimmed by 1 base and the J gene end by 4 bases; junction bases not matched to a gene: 3. This CDR3 has 14 amino acids. The germline V gene has CDR1 SNHLY and CDR2 FYNNEI. This chain's CDR3 is CASSEGQGAYEQYF. CDR3 DNA sequence: TGTGCCAGCAGTGAAGGGCAGGGGGCTTACGAGCAGTACTTC.

This clone has a single count. The chain combines TRBV7-3 with TRBJ2-5, with TRBD2 matching over 10 bases. V shed 2 bases, J shed 1 base, and the junction held 4 bases outside the gene matches. Germline CDR1 and CDR2: SGHTA and FQGTGA. CDR3 length equals 16 residues. CDR3: CASSLGVAGGQETQYF. CDR3 nucleotides: TGTGCCAGCAGCTTAGGGGTAGCGGGAGGCCAAGAGACCCAGTACTTC.

The rearrangement joins TRBV5-1 to TRBJ1-1; D gene ambiguous. This CDR3 has 15 amino acids. Germline assignment: CDR1 SGHRS and CDR2 YFSETQ. The germline V and J ends were trimmed by 0 bases and 1 base, with 10 bases remaining between them. CDR3 in amino acids: CASSLAPDKNTEAFF. CDR3 coding DNA: TGCGCCAGCAGCTTGGCGCCAGACAAGAACACTGAAGCTTTCTTT.

This rearrangement joins TRBV5-6 to TRBJ1-5; D unresolved. From germline, CDR1 is SGHDT and CDR2 YYEEEE. V was cut by 0 bases and J by 3 bases, with 7 bases left in between. The CDR3 contains 14 residues. CDR3 DNA sequence: TGTGCCAGCAGCTTGGGGCTGGACAATCAGCCCCAGCATTTT. This translates into CASSLGLDNQPQHF.

Regarding this clone: An end of the junction differs from the germline gene, which may be a read error. The V and J genes are TRBV5-1 and TRBJ2-3; 10 bases agree with TRBD2. The germline V gene has CDR1 SGHRS and CDR2 YFSETQ. The CDR3 is 16 amino acids. The CDR3 nucleotides are TGCGCCAGCAGCTTGAATCCCAGCGGGGGGGCAGATATGCAGTATTTT. It specifies CASSLNPSGGADMQYF.

The V gene is TRBV7-8, the J gene TRBJ1-3; possible D gene TRBD1, 6 bases. Trimming cost V 5 bases and J 0 bases, with 26 bases left between them. The CDR3 length is 20 residues. Germline-derived CDR1 and CDR2 are SGHVS and FQNEAQ. The CDR3 is CASSPMLLTGKSHSGNTIYF. CDR3 in DNA: TGTGCCAGCAGCCCCATGCTTCTAACAGGGAAGTCTCACTCTGGAAACACCATATATTTT.

This clone was detected a few times. The chain's CDR3 is CASSLGNSANTGELFF. Written as DNA, the CDR3 is TGCGCCAGCAGCTTGGGAAACAGTGCGAACACCGGGGAGCTGTTTTTT. This chain links TRBV5-1 with TRBJ2-2; no definite D call. CDR1 and CDR2 from the germline V gene are SGHRS and YFSETQ. The germline V and J ends were trimmed by 0 bases and 0 bases, with 9 bases remaining between them. The CDR3 has 16 residues.

The sample holds one count of this clone. The chain's CDR3 is CASSRDWHEQFF. DNA for the CDR3: TGCGCCAGCAGTCGGGACTGGCATGAGCAGTTCTTC. V gene TRBV10-1 combines with J gene TRBJ2-1; possibly TRBD2 for D (6 bases). The CDR3 sequence is 12 residues long. Trimming took 5 bases from V and 8 from J, leaving 10 bases between them. The V gene's germline CDR1 is WNHNN and CDR2 SYGVQD (reference sequence).

V is TRBV2 and J is TRBJ2-5, with D perhaps TRBD1 (5 bases). The germline V gene has CDR1 SNHLY and CDR2 FYNNEI. The CDR3 sequence is 13 residues long. With 5 bases removed from V and 4 bases from J, the gap between germline ends came to 11 bases. CDR3 sequence reads: CASSRQNRETQYF. The CDR3 DNA reads as TGTGCCAGCAGTCGACAGAATAGAGAGACCCAGTACTTC.

This clone was counted a single time. This chain links TRBV7-3 with TRBJ1-6; no clear D gene. Germline V gene lookup returns CDR1 SGHTA and CDR2 FQGTGA. The CDR3 length is 16 residues. The V end lost 2 bases, the J end lost 1 base, and 9 bases lay between the germline ends. CDR3 bases: TGTGCCAGCAGCTTAGCCCCCAATTCCTATAATTCACCCCTCCACTTT. It codes for CASSLAPNSYNSPLHF.